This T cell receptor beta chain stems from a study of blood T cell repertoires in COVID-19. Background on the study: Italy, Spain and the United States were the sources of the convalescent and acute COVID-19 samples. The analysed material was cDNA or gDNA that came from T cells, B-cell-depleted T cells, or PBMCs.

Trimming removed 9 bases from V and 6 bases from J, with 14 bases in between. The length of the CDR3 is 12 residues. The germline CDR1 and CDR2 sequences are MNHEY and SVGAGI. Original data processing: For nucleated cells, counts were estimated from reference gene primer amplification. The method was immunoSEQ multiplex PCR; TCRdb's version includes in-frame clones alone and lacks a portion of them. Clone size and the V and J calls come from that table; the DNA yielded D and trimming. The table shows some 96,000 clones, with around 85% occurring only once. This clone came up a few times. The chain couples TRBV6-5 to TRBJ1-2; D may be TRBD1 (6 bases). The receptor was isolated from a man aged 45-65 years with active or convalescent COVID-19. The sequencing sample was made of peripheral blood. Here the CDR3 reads CASGWGRNGYTF. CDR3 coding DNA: TGTGCCAGTGGTTGGGGGCGTAATGGCTACACCTTC.